This T cell receptor (beta chain) was observed in a study of shared clonotypes between healthy human individuals. This CDR3 comprises 19 residues. The V segment lost 4 bases and the J segment 0 bases; nucleotides outside the gene matches: 13. The germline CDR1 and CDR2 sequences are MRHNA and SNTAGT. Every immunoSEQ plate was one replicate of a subset's evenly spread DNA. Assay: immunoSEQ multiplex PCR; the TCRdb copy retains only in-frame clones and omits some. This sample has under 600,000 clones; approximately 94% occur once, and the top ten carry about 0.06%. Study results and limitations: Among donors, sharing of clonotypes was expected to be affected by sequencing depth.

As regards this clone: As yet, its antigen is unknown.

The chain carries TRBV6-4 and TRBJ1-3; 9 bases line up with TRBD1. The source material was naive CD4+ T cells sorted from blood. Subset described: CD45RA+ positively selected. The sequence derives from a woman aged 25-40 years in good health. DNA for the CDR3: TGTGCCAGCAGTGTCCGGGACAGGGAACCCTTCTTCTCTGGAAACACCATATATTTT. Translating gives CASSVRDREPFFSGNTIYF.